This T cell receptor (beta chain) was captured in a study of blood T cells in healthy people across ages. Regarding this clonotype: What it binds is not known.

Points from the study as a whole: Per-million-T-cell TCR beta diversity fell roughly linearly with age.

The CDR3 extends over 14 amino acids. The germline CDR1 and CDR2 sequences are SQVTM and ANQGSEA. The V end was cut by 2 bases, the J end by 5 bases, with 15 bases between. Then a second PCR, running roughly 6 to 11 cycles, was carried out with a sample-barcoded 5' primer and a J-beta primer mix. Sequencing of every sample gave 2.5 million or more CDR3-containing paired-end reads. MiXCR was run by TCRdb on the 5' RACE reads, yielding one entry per CDR3 protein. The repertoire holds fewer than 1,000,000 distinct CDR3 sequences, with around 43% as singletons. Sequences were obtained from blood. The receptor comes from a man between 60 and 75 years old in good health. V usage is TRBV29-1 and J usage is TRBJ1-1; D perhaps matches TRBD1 (5 bases). CDR3 in DNA: TGCAGCGTTGAAAGGGAGGGGCTGGGGACTGAAGCTTTCTTT. This translates into CSVEREGLGTEAFF.